These 21 T cell receptor beta chains originate from one sample sequenced in a study of T cell responses to AZD1222 COVID-19 vaccine. Some clones are missing from TCRdb's copy, which holds only in-frame ones; the method was immunoSEQ multiplex PCR. The data show some 91,000 clones, over 85% seen once. The sequences come from peripheral blood, collected on day 0 of AZD1222 vaccination. The receptors shown here come from an adult in good health.

This sequence joins TRBV5-1 and TRBJ1-3, with unresolved D. The CDR3 runs 16 residues. Trimming took 0 bases from V and 0 from J, leaving 10 bases between them. The germline V gene has CDR1 SGHRS and CDR2 YFSETQ. The CDR3: CASSLDGTPSGNTIYF. The CDR3 bases are TGCGCCAGCAGCTTGGACGGCACCCCCTCTGGAAACACCATATATTTT.

The chain carries TRBV14 and TRBJ1-4; D is unclear. The CDR3 totals 13 residues. Deletions cut 1 base from V and 8 bases from J, with 8 bases between. From germline, CDR1 is SGHDN and CDR2 FVKESK. The CDR3 reads CASSQVGVEKLFF. As DNA, the CDR3 is TGTGCCAGCAGCCAAGTAGGAGTGGAAAAACTGTTTTTT.

The V gene is TRBV4-1, the J gene TRBJ2-2; 13 bases are a match to TRBD2. V gave up 1 base and J gave up 4 bases; unmatched junction bases: 6. This CDR3 has 18 amino acids. Per the germline V gene, CDR1 is MGHRA and CDR2 is YSYEKL. In DNA form, the CDR3 reads TGCGCCAGCAGCCAAGGAGGACTAGCGGGGGTCGGCACCGGGGAGCTGTTTTTT. This codes for CASSQGGLAGVGTGELFF.

The chain links TRBV5-4 to TRBJ2-1; 8 nucleotides line up with TRBD1. The V and J ends lost 0 bases and 7 bases, in that order; junction bases with no gene match: 3. CDR1 is SGHNT, CDR2 YYREEE, per germline (reference sequence). The CDR3 has 14 amino acids. CDR3 nucleotide sequence: TGTGCCAGCAGCTTGGGCAGGGGGCAAAATGAGCAGTTCTTC. As protein: CASSLGRGQNEQFF. Using reference TRBV5-4 and TRBJ2-1 for the parts outside the CDR3, the full variable domain is ETGVTQSPTHLIKTRGQQVTLRCSSQSGHNTVSWYQQALGQGPQFIFQYYREEENGRGNFPPRFSGLQFPNYSSELNVNALELDDSALYLCASSLGRGQNEQFFGPGTRLTVL.

V gene TRBV11-2 combines with J gene TRBJ2-7; D is unresolved. Trimming took off 6 bases at V and 1 base at J, with 22 bases between the two ends. CDR1 and CDR2 (germline): SGHAT, FQNNGV. This CDR3 is 17 amino acids long. The CDR3 nucleotides are TGTGCCAGCAGTCGGCACCCTCGGCGCGGAGCTTCCTACGAGCAGTACTTC. Its translation is CASSRHPRRGASYEQYF.

The gene calls are TRBV11-3 and TRBJ2-3, with TRBD2 as a possible D gene (5 bases). The CDR3 has 18 amino acids. V was shortened by 5 bases and J by 0 bases, with 21 bases between the two germline ends. Germline lookup yields CDR1 SGHNT and CDR2 YENEEA. CDR3 coding DNA: TGTGCCAGCAGCCGCCGGACTGGACCCGAATTCAGCACAGATACGCAGTATTTT. Protein: CASSRRTGPEFSTDTQYF. Full variable domain (rest looked up from reference TRBV11-3 and TRBJ2-3): EAGVVQSPRYKIIEKKQPVAFWCNPISGHNTLYWYLQNLGQGPELLIRYENEEAVDDSQLPKDRFSAERLKGVDSTLKIQPAELGDSAVYLCASSRRTGPEFSTDTQYFGPGTRLTVL.

A single count supports this clone. The genes are TRBV29-1 and TRBJ2-1, with D tentatively TRBD1 (6 bases). Germline CDR1 reads SQVTM; CDR2 reads ANQGSEA. V lost 5 bases, J lost 5 bases, and 13 bases lay in between. This CDR3 spans 13 amino acids. The CDR3 region is CSVTGISDNEQFF. CDR3 DNA sequence: TGCAGCGTTACAGGGATCTCGGACAATGAGCAGTTCTTC.

The rearrangement uses TRBV15 and TRBJ1-2; unclear D gene. Trimming removed 0 bases at V and 4 bases at J, with 18 bases between. Germline V gene sequence: CDR1 LNHNV, CDR2 YYDKDF (reference sequence). The CDR3 loop spans 17 amino acids. The CDR3 bases are TGTGCCACCAGCAGAGATGGGTCAGCGCGCTCTGTCTATGGCTACACCTTC. Translation gives CATSRDGSARSVYGYTF.

This chain connects TRBV6-2 or TRBV6-3 to TRBJ2-7, with a possible D match to TRBD2 (6 bases). Trimming removed 0 bases from V and 2 bases from J, with 17 bases in between. There are 17 residues in the CDR3. The V gene's germline CDR1 is MNHEY and CDR2 SVGEGT. The chain's CDR3 is CASSYSFGGWTAYEQYF. CDR3 DNA: TGTGCCAGCAGTTACTCGTTCGGGGGTTGGACGGCCTACGAGCAGTACTTC.

The CDR3 DNA reads as TGTGCCAGCAGTTACACATTCGGGACTGAAGCTTTCTTT. Protein: CASSYTFGTEAFF. The V gene is TRBV6-2 or TRBV6-3, the J gene TRBJ1-1; the D is unclear. V was pared by 2 bases and J by 5 bases, with 9 bases between. The CDR3 runs to 13 residues. The germline gives CDR1 MNHEY, CDR2 SVGEGT.

The V call is TRBV4-1, the J call TRBJ2-7, with D possibly being TRBD1 (6 bases). Germline assignment: CDR1 MGHRA and CDR2 YSYEKL. This CDR3 has 15 amino acids. Trimming pared 0 bases from V and 3 bases from J, leaving 12 bases between. CDR3 bases: TGCGCCAGCAGCCAAGATCGAGGCAGGGGCTACGAGCAGTACTTC. As protein: CASSQDRGRGYEQYF.

The chain is built from TRBV16 and TRBJ1-6; D not certain. Germline V lookup: CDR1 KGHSY, CDR2 FQNENV. CDR3 length: 14 amino acids. Trimming pared 0 bases from V and 7 bases from J, leaving 7 bases between. The CDR3 is CASSQSVGNSPLHF. The CDR3 coding sequence is TGTGCCAGCAGCCAATCCGTGGGGAATTCACCCCTCCACTTT.

V and J are TRBV5-6 and TRBJ2-7; D might be TRBD2 (6 bases). CDR1 and CDR2 from the germline V gene are SGHDT and YYEEEE. V lost 2 bases, J lost 3 bases, and 12 bases lay in between. The CDR3 extends over 14 amino acids. CDR3 residues: CASSFGTQYYEQYF. CDR3 sequence (DNA): TGTGCCAGCAGCTTCGGGACTCAATACTACGAGCAGTACTTC.

J is TRBJ2-2 and V is TRBV6-2 or TRBV6-3; D might be TRBD1 (5 bases). Trimming stripped 4 bases from V and 6 bases from J, with 9 bases between. CDR3 length: 13 residues. Germline CDR1 MNHEY, CDR2 SVGEGT. The CDR3 nucleotides read TGTGCCAGCAGTTCCCCAGGGCCCGGGGAGCTGTTTTTT. Translated: CASSSPGPGELFF.

The chain employs TRBV5-5 and TRBJ1-2; D possibly corresponds to TRBD1 (5 bases). This CDR3 spans 16 amino acids. Trimming removed 4 bases at V and 0 bases at J, with 16 bases between. Germline values: CDR1 SGHKS, CDR2 YYEKEE (reference sequence). The CDR3 region is CASSPVTGGANYGYTF. The CDR3 DNA is TGTGCCAGCAGCCCAGTCACGGGGGGTGCTAACTATGGCTACACCTTC.

The V gene is TRBV7-9, the J gene TRBJ1-3; no definite D call. Trimming left V 5 bases short and J 0 bases short, with 11 bases between. This CDR3 region has 15 residues. The germline V gene encodes CDR1 SEHNR and CDR2 FQNEAQ (reference sequence). The CDR3 sequence: CASSPTFASGNTIYF. The CDR3 DNA reads as TGTGCCAGCAGCCCGACATTCGCCTCTGGAAACACCATATATTTT.

The V call is TRBV3-1 (or the pseudogene TRBV3-2), the J call TRBJ2-3; D call uncertain. The V gene lost 0 bases and the J gene lost 3 bases, with 10 bases spanning the gap. The germline CDR1 and CDR2 sequences are LGHDT and YNNKEL (reference sequence). The CDR3 has 15 residues. This chain's CDR3 is CASSQESVSTDTQYF. CDR3 DNA: TGTGCCAGCAGCCAAGAGTCCGTTAGTACAGATACGCAGTATTTT.

J is TRBJ1-1 and V is TRBV7-2; D may be TRBD1 (5 bases). The germline V gene has CDR1 SGHTA and CDR2 FQGNSA. V lost 5 bases to trimming and J lost 6 bases, with 19 bases between them. This CDR3 is built from 15 residues. The CDR3 DNA reads TGTGCCAGCAGCCCCTCTTTGGGGGGTAGGGCTGAAGCTTTCTTT. This translates into CASSPSLGGRAEAFF. The full variable domain, its missing parts supplied by reference TRBV7-2 and TRBJ1-1, is GAGVSQSPSNKVTEKGKDVELRCDPISGHTALYWYRQSLGQGLEFLIYFQGNSAPDKSGLPSDRFSAERTGGSVSTLTIQRTQQEDSAVYLCASSPSLGGRAEAFFGQGTRLTVV.

This chain joins TRBV18 and TRBJ2-7, with 7 nucleotides matching TRBD1. Germline V gene data show CDR1 as KGHSH and CDR2 as LQKENI. The ends lost 2 bases at V and 1 base at J; junction bases unmatched: 5. The CDR3 runs to 15 residues. The CDR3 DNA reads TGTGCCAGCTCACCATCCGGGACAGTATCCTACGAGCAGTACTTC. It is translated as CASSPSGTVSYEQYF. Filled out from reference TRBV18 and TRBJ2-7, the complete variable domain reads NAGVMQNPRHLVRRRGQEARLRCSPMKGHSHVYWYRQLPEEGLKFMVYLQKENIIDESGMPKERFSAEFPKEGPSILRIQQVVRGDSAAYFCASSPSGTVSYEQYFGPGTRLTVT.

The V and J genes are TRBV28 and TRBJ1-2; D gene unclear. In germline, CDR1 is MDHEN, CDR2 SYDVKM. The CDR3 extends over 11 amino acids. Trimming shortened V by 5 bases and J by 7 bases, and 8 bases separated the two germline ends. Here the CDR3 DNA reads TGTGCCAGCAGTCTCAGATTTGGCTACACCTTC. Residues: CASSLRFGYTF.

V is TRBV5-4 and J is TRBJ2-3; D not resolved. CDR1 is SGHNT and CDR2 is YYREEE in the germline V gene (reference sequence). V dropped 0 bases and J dropped 2 bases, with 7 bases sitting between them. The CDR3 length is 14 residues. The CDR3 is CASSLARSTDTQYF. The CDR3 DNA reads TGTGCCAGCAGCTTGGCCCGTTCCACAGATACGCAGTATTTT.